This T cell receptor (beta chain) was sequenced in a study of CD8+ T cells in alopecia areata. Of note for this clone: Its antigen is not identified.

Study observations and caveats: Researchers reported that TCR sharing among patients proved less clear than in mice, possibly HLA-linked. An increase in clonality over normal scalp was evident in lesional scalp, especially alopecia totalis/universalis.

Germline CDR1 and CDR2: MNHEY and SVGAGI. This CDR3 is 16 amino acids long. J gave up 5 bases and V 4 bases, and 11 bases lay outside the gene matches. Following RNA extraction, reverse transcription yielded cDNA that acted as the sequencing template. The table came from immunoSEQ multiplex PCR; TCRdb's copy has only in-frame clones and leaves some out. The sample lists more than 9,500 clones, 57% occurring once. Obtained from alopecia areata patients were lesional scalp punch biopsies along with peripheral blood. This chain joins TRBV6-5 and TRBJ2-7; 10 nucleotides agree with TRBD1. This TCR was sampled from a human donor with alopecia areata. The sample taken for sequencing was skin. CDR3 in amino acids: CASSSQRTGGLHEQYF. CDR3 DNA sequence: TGTGCCAGCAGTTCCCAGAGGACAGGGGGACTCCACGAGCAGTACTTC.